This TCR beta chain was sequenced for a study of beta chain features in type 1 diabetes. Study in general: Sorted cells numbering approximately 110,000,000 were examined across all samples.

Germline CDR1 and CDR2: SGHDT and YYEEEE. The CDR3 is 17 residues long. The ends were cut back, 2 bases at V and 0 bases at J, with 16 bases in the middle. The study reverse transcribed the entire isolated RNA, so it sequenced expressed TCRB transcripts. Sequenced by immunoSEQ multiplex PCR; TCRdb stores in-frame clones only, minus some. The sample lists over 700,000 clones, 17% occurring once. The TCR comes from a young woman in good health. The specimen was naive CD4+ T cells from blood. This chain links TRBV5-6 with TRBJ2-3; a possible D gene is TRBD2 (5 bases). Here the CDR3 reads CASSFETGFTSTDTQYF. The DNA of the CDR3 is TGTGCCAGCAGCTTTGAGACGGGATTTACTAGCACAGATACGCAGTATTTT.